Presented here are 14 T cell receptor beta chains from one specimen sequenced in a study of regulatory T cells in long-lasting Graves disease. Time point of the sample: newly diagnosed GD, antithyroid drugs for less than 3 months. The TCR library was made from RNA that had been extracted from PBMCs in TRIzol. TCR beta libraries were built with iRepertoire HTBI primers and Arm-PCR of CDR3 regions. TCRdb re-called the multiplex PCR reads through MiXCR, storing one row per CDR3 protein. The data contain more than 450,000 distinct CDR3 sequences, about 17% of them seen just once; the ten biggest clones take up 10% to 15%. This sample was also put to use in a study of T cells in Graves' hyperthyroidism and ophthalmopathy.

Specimen: peripheral blood mononuclear cells (PBMCs), collected at new diagnosis, from a patient treated with antithyroid drugs. Receptor source: a man aged 35 to 55 with Graves disease.

Of note for this clonotype: A far bigger clonotype differs at one base, so this is likely a read error. In nucleotides, the CDR3 is TGTGCCAGCAGTTTAGGGTGGGGGCGGTCCTCCGAGCAGTTCTTC. It is translated as CASSLGWGRSSEQFF. The chain uses TRBV28 and TRBJ2-1, with D possibly matching TRBD1 (6 bases). CDR3 length: 15 residues. Per germline, CDR1 MDHEN and CDR2 SYDVKM. With 2 bases removed from V and 10 bases from J, the gap between germline ends came to 18 bases.

The table lists this clonotype with many counts. The rearrangement joins TRBV12-3 or TRBV12-4 to TRBJ2-1, with a possible D match to TRBD1 (5 bases). Trimming stripped 4 bases from V and 6 bases from J, with 7 bases between. This CDR3 is 12 amino acids long. Written as DNA, the CDR3 is TGTGCCAGCAGTTCAGGGCTCAATGAGCAGTTCTTC. It translates to CASSSGLNEQFF.

This clonotype was counted a few times. The chain couples TRBV3-1 to TRBJ2-7; TRBD1 matches at 8 bases. The junction had 9 bases not matched to a gene; V was cut back by 5 bases and J by 3 bases. Germline V gene lookup returns CDR1 LGHDT and CDR2 YNNKEL (reference sequence). The CDR3 has 15 amino acids. In DNA form, the CDR3 reads TGTGCCAGCAGCACCCGGACAGGGCTCCTCTACGAGCAGTACTTC. This sequence encodes CASSTRTGLLYEQYF.

This clonotype was found many times. The chain carries TRBV20-1 and TRBJ2-1, with 11 bases matching TRBD2. Germline loops: CDR1 DFQATT, CDR2 SNEGSKA (reference sequence). The J segment lost 3 bases and the V segment lost 6 bases, leaving 4 bases of the junction unmatched. This CDR3 spans 14 amino acids. CDR3 protein: CSAIGLAGYNEQFF. DNA of the CDR3: TGCAGTGCGATCGGACTAGCGGGCTACAATGAGCAGTTCTTC.

This clonotype was counted only a few times. This may arise from a read error, as a much more abundant clone is one base away. CDR3 sequence: CASRQPGTSGRVGQYF. In DNA form, the CDR3 reads TGTGCCAGCAGGCAACCCGGGACTAGCGGGAGGGTAGGGCAGTACTTC. This chain links TRBV11-2 with TRBJ2-7; the match to TRBD2 covers 16 bases. Trimming cost V 6 bases and J 9 bases; bases outside gene matches: 11. This CDR3 has 16 amino acids. Germline loops: CDR1 SGHAT, CDR2 FQNNGV.

This clonotype was seen a handful of times. The chain carries TRBV6-1 and TRBJ2-6; 8 bases line up with TRBD2. Germline V gives CDR1 MNHNS, CDR2 SASEGT. CDR3 length: 17 residues. V gave up 8 bases and J gave up 0 bases; unmatched junction bases: 9. DNA for the CDR3: TGTGCCAGCCTAATCGGGGGGGGACTCTCTGGGGCCAACGTCCTGACTTTC. This gives the protein CASLIGGGLSGANVLTF.

This clonotype was seen a few times. With a much larger clone just one base away, this may be a read error. The rearrangement links TRBV3-1 to TRBJ2-1; D ambiguous. Germline-derived CDR1 and CDR2 are LGHDT and YNNKEL (reference sequence). V was shortened by 6 bases and J by 4 bases, with 4 bases between the two germline ends. The CDR3 is made up of 11 amino acids. The CDR3 is CASRAYNEQFF. The CDR3, as DNA: TGTGCCAGCAGGGCGTACAATGAGCAGTTCTTC.

This clonotype came up many times. The chain is built from TRBV2 and TRBJ2-5; D unresolved. The CDR3 covers 11 residues. The V gene's germline CDR1 is SNHLY and CDR2 FYNNEI. V lost 9 bases to trimming and J lost 5 bases, with 10 bases between them. Here the CDR3 reads CASCYAETQYF. Here the CDR3 DNA reads TGTGCCAGTTGTTACGCGGAGACCCAGTACTTC.

This clonotype was counted many times. CDR3 nucleotide sequence: TGTGCCAGCAGCGTGCGAGGCACAGATACGCAGTATTTT. Residues: CASSVRGTDTQYF. The V call is TRBV9, the J call TRBJ2-3; no firm D call. V gave up 2 bases and J gave up 1 base, with 5 bases separating them. The length of the CDR3 is 13 residues. Germline CDR1 and CDR2: SGDLS and YYNGEE.

This clonotype was seen ten or more times. This rearrangement joins TRBV27 to TRBJ2-1; a weak D match, TRBD2 (6 bases). The CDR3 loop spans 14 amino acids. Germline loops: CDR1 MNHEY, CDR2 SMNVEV (reference sequence). Trimming removed 0 bases from V and 7 bases from J, with 10 bases in between. The CDR3 DNA is TGTGCCAGCAGTTTATCTGCAGGGAGGAATGAGCAGTTCTTC. This encodes CASSLSAGRNEQFF.

This clonotype came up a few times. The genes are TRBV6-1 and TRBJ1-5; TRBD1 might be the D (5 bases). CDR1 MNHNS and CDR2 SASEGT come from the germline V gene. Trimming pared 7 bases from V and 1 base from J, leaving 14 bases between. The CDR3 has 15 amino acids. Here the CDR3 DNA reads TGTGCCAGCACCAGGGACCTTCCCAGCAATCAGCCCCAGCATTTT. It yields the protein CASTRDLPSNQPQHF.

The J gene is TRBJ2-1, the V gene TRBV4-1; D is perhaps TRBD2 (6 bases). Looked up from germline, CDR1 is MGHRA and CDR2 is YSYEKL. V shed 1 base and J shed 3 bases, with 13 bases lying between them. This CDR3 comprises 16 residues. The CDR3 is CASSQGTSRFYNEQFF. The CDR3 nucleotides are TGCGCCAGCAGCCAAGGTACTAGCAGGTTCTACAATGAGCAGTTCTTC.

This clonotype was seen more than once but under ten times. The germline gene is not matched at one end of the junction; a read error may be the cause. This chain uses TRBV24-1 with TRBJ2-2; 9 bases are shared with TRBD1. There are 16 residues in the CDR3. CDR1 KGHDR and CDR2 SFDVKD come from the germline V gene. CDR3 DNA sequence: TGTGCCGCCAGTGATCTGGGACAGGGAGTACTCGGGGAGCTGTTTTTT. This translates into CAASDLGQGVLGELFF.

There are many counts of this clonotype. V is TRBV2 and J is TRBJ2-2, with 13 bases identical to TRBD2. The germline gives CDR1 SNHLY, CDR2 FYNNEI. The CDR3 is 15 amino acids. Trimming cost V 7 bases and J 4 bases; bases outside gene matches: 3. The CDR3 coding sequence is TGTGCCAGCAAACGACTAGCGGGAGGCACCGGGGAGCTGTTTTTT. Its protein is CASKRLAGGTGELFF.